The 9 T cell receptor beta chains below were found in one sample sequenced in a study of cytomegalovirus exposure and HLA in healthy donors. 60 Vbeta and 13 Jbeta primers were used in PCR. Sequenced by immunoSEQ multiplex PCR; TCRdb stores in-frame clones only, minus some. The sample lists some 70,000 clones, around 77% occurring once. The sequenced material came from PBMCs. The receptors were sampled from a male donor in good health and CMV-seropositive.

V and J are TRBV14 and TRBJ2-4; D may be TRBD1 (5 bases). Trimming removed 1 base at V and 6 bases at J, with 7 bases between. Germline CDR1 reads SGHDN; CDR2 reads FVKESK. This CDR3 is built from 13 residues. CDR3 region: CASSQVTGNIQYF. CDR3 sequence (DNA): TGTGCCAGCAGCCAAGTTACAGGAAACATTCAGTACTTC.

The CDR3 protein is CASSAYSGQGTETQYF. In nucleotides, the CDR3 is TGTGCCAGCAGTGCCTATTCAGGACAGGGTACGGAGACCCAGTACTTC. V and J are TRBV27 and TRBJ2-5; 8 positions match TRBD1. The CDR3 spans 16 residues. Trimming removed 5 bases from V and 5 bases from J; junction bases left unmatched: 13. CDR1 and CDR2 from the germline V gene are MNHEY and SMNVEV (reference sequence).

The chain has TRBV7-9 and TRBJ1-2, with a tentative D call TRBD1 (5 bases). CDR3 length equals 15 residues. V was trimmed by 0 bases and J by 4 bases, leaving 12 bases between them. The germline V gene encodes CDR1 SEHNR and CDR2 FQNEAQ (reference sequence). CDR3 amino acids: CASSLAHRTTYGYTF. The CDR3 nucleotides are TGTGCCAGCAGCTTAGCGCACAGGACGACCTATGGCTACACCTTC.

The rearrangement uses TRBV30 and TRBJ1-2, with D perhaps TRBD1 (5 bases). Germline-derived CDR1 and CDR2 are GTSNPN and SVGIG (reference sequence). Trimming took 1 base from V and 2 from J, leaving 8 bases between them. The CDR3 totals 13 residues. The CDR3 nucleotides are TGTGCCTGGAGTGCTGACAGCAACTATGGCTACACCTTC. As protein: CAWSADSNYGYTF.

Only a few counts were recorded for this clone. This chain joins TRBV5-6 and TRBJ2-7; 10 bases map to TRBD1. The CDR3 covers 15 residues. Per germline, CDR1 SGHDT and CDR2 YYEEEE. J gave up 4 bases and V 2 bases, and 6 bases lay outside the gene matches. CDR3 sequence reads: CASSFAGTGVYEQYF. The CDR3 region has the DNA TGTGCCAGCAGCTTCGCCGGGACAGGGGTGTACGAGCAGTACTTC.

V gene TRBV25-1 combines with J gene TRBJ1-1, with unresolved D. Germline assignment: CDR1 MGHDK and CDR2 SYGVNS. This CDR3 comprises 15 residues. V was cut by 4 bases and J by 3 bases, with 15 bases left in between. CDR3 DNA sequence: TGTGCCAGCAGTGTTGGGCCCCCGTCGGACACTGAAGCTTTCTTT. It yields the protein CASSVGPPSDTEAFF.

This clone was found a few times. Distinct nucleotide sequences in the sample also encode this CDR3. The genes are TRBV27 and TRBJ2-5; the D gene is possibly TRBD1 (5 bases). CDR3 length: 14 residues. Trimming took 5 bases from V and 2 from J, leaving 12 bases between them. Germline loops: CDR1 MNHEY, CDR2 SMNVEV (reference sequence). The CDR3 DNA reads TGTGCCAGCAGTCCTAGACAGAAACAAGAGACCCAGTACTTC. This sequence encodes CASSPRQKQETQYF.

This clone is medium-sized (0.01 to 0.1%) in the sample. V is TRBV7-3 and J is TRBJ2-2; 9 bases fit TRBD2. The V and J ends lost 5 bases and 7 bases, in that order; junction bases with no gene match: 14. CDR1 and CDR2 (germline): SGHTA, FQGTGA. The CDR3 has 17 amino acids. For the CDR3, the DNA is TGTGCCAGCAGCCACCCGCGGGGGGGCGTCGCGAACGGGGAGCTGTTTTTT. Translation gives CASSHPRGGVANGELFF. The full variable domain, with the rest looked up from reference TRBV7-3 and TRBJ2-2, is GAGVSQTPSNKVTEKGKYVELRCDPISGHTALYWYRQSLGQGPEFLIYFQGTGAADDSGLPNDRFFAVRPEGSVSTLKIQRTERGDSAVYLCASSHPRGGVANGELFFGEGSRLTVL.

The chain links TRBV27 to TRBJ2-3, with 10 bases identical to TRBD2. This CDR3 spans 17 amino acids. Germline CDR1 reads MNHEY; CDR2 reads SMNVEV (reference sequence). The junction had 7 bases not matched to a gene; V was cut back by 2 bases and J by 2 bases. The CDR3 reads CASSLGLAGVLTDTQYF. In DNA, the CDR3 is TGTGCCAGCAGTTTAGGGCTAGCGGGGGTACTCACAGATACGCAGTATTTT.